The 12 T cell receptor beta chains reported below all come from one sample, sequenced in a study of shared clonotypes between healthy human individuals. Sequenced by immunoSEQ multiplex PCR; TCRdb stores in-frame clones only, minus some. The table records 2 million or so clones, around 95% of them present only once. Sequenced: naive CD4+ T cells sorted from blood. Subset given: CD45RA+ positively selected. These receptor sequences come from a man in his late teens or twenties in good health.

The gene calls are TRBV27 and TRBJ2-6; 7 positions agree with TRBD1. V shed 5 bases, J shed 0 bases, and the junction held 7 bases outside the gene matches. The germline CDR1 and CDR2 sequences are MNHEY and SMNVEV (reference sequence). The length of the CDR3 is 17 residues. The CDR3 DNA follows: TGTGCCAGCAGTGTCGGACAGGCAACCTCTGGGGCCAACGTCCTGACTTTC. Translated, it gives CASSVGQATSGANVLTF.

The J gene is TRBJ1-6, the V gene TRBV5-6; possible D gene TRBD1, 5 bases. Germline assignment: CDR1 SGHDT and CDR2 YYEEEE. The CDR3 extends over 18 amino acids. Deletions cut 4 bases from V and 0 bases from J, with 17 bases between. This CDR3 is CASSLGGTIGSYNSPLHF. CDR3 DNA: TGTGCCAGCAGCCTTGGAGGGACTATTGGCTCCTATAATTCACCCCTCCACTTT.

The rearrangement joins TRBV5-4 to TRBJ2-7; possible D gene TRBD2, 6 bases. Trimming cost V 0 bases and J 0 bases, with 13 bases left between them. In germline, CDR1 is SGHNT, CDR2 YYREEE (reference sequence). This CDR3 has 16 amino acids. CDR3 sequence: CASSLGGGGASYEQYF. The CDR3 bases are TGTGCCAGCAGCTTGGGGGGCGGAGGGGCCTCCTACGAGCAGTACTTC.

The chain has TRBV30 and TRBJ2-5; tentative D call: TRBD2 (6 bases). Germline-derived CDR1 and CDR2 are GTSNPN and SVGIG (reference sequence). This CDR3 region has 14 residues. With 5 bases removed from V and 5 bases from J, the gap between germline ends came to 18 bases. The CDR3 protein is CAWLGTALGETQYF. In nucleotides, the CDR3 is TGTGCCTGGCTCGGGACTGCCCTGGGGGAGACCCAGTACTTC. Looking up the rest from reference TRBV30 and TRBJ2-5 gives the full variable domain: SQTIHQWPATLVQPVGSPLSLECTVEGTSNPNLYWYRQAAGRGLQLLFYSVGIGQISSEVPQNLSASRPQDRQFILSSKKLLLSDSGFYLCAWLGTALGETQYFGPGTRLLVL.

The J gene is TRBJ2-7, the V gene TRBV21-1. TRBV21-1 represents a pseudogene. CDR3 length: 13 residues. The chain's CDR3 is CASSPNWEYEQYF. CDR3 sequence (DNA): TGTGCCAGCAGCCCGAATTGGGAATACGAGCAGTACTTC.

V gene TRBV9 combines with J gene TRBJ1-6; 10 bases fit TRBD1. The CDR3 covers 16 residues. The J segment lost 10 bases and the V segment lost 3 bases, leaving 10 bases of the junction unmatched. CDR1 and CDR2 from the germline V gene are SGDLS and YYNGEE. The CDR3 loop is CASSARSGTGDSPLHF. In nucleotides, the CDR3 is TGTGCCAGCAGCGCCAGGTCCGGGACAGGGGACTCACCCCTCCACTTT.

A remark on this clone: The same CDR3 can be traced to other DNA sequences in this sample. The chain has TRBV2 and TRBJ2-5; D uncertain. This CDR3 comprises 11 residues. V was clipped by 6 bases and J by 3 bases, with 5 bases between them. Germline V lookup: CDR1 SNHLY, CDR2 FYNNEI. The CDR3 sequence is CASRAEETQYF. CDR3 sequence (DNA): TGTGCCAGCAGGGCAGAAGAGACCCAGTACTTC.

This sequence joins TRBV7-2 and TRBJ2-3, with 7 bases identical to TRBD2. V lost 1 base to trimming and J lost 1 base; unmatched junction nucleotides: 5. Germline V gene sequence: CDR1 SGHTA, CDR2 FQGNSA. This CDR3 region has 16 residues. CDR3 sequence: CASSLVAGVGTDTQYF. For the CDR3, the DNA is TGTGCCAGCAGCTTAGTGGCGGGAGTAGGCACAGATACGCAGTATTTT.

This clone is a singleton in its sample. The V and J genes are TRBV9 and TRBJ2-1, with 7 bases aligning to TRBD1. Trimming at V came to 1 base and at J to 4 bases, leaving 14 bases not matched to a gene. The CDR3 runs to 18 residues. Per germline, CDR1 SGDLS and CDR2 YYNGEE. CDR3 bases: TGTGCCAGCAGCGTATTATGGTCTCGCGACAGGGCATACAATGAGCAGTTCTTC. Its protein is CASSVLWSRDRAYNEQFF.

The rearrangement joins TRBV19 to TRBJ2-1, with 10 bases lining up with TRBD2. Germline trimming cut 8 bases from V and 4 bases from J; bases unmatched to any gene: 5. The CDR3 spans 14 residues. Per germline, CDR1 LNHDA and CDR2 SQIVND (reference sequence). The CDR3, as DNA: TGTGCCAGTCAAAGCGGGAGGGATTACAATGAGCAGTTCTTC. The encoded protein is CASQSGRDYNEQFF.

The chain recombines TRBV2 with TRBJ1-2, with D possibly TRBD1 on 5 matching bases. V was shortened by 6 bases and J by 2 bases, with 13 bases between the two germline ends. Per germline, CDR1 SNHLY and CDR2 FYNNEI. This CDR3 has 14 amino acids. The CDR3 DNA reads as TGTGCCAGCAGCCCTAATGGGGCCAACTATGGCTACACCTTC. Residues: CASSPNGANYGYTF. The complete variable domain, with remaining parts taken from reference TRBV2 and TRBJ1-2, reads EPEVTQTPSHQVTQMGQEVILRCVPISNHLYFYWYRQILGQKVEFLVSFYNNEISEKSEIFDDQFSVERPDGSNFTLKIRSTKLEDSAMYFCASSPNGANYGYTFGSGTRLTVV.

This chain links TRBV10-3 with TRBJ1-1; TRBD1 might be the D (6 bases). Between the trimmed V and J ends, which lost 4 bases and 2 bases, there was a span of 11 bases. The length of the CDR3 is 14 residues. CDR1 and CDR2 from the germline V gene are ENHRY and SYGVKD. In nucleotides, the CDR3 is TGTGCCATCAGTGGGGGGGGCCCAAACACTGAAGCTTTCTTT. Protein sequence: CAISGGGPNTEAFF.